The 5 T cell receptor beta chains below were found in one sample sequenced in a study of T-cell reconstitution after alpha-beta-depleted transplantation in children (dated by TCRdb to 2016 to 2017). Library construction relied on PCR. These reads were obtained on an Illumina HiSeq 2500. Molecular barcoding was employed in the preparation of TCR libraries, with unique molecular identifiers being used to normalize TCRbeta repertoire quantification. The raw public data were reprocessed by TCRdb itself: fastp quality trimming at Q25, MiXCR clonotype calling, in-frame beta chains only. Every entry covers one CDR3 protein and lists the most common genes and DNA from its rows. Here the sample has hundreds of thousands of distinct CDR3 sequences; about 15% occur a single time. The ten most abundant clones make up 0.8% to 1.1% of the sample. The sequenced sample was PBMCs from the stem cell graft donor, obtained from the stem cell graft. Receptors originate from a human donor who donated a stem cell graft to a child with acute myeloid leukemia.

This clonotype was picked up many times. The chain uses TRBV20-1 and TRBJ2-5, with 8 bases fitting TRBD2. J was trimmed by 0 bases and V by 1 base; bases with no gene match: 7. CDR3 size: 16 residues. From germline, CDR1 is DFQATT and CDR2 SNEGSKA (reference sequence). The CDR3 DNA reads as TGCAGTGCTAGAGTTTGGCCGGGAGGGTACCAAGAGACCCAGTACTTC. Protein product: CSARVWPGGYQETQYF.

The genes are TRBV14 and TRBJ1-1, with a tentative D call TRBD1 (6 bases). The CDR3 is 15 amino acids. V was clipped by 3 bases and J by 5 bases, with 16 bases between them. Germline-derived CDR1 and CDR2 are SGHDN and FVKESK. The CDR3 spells CASSHRSGVYTEAFF. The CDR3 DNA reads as TGTGCCAGCAGCCATCGATCAGGGGTATATACTGAAGCTTTCTTT.

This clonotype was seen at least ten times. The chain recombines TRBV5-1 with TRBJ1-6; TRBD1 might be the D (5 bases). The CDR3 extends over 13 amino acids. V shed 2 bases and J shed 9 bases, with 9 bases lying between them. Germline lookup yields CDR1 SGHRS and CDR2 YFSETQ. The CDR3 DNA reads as TGCGCCAGCAGCTTTGGAGACAGTTCACCCCTCCACTTT. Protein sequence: CASSFGDSSPLHF.

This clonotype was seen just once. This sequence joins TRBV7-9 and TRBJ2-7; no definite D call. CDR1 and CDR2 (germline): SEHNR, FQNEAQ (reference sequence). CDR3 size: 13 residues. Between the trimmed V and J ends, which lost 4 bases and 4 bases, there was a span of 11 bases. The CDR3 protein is CASSSVNTYEQYV. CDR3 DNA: TGTGCCAGCAGCTCGGTAAATACGTACGAGCAGTACGTC.

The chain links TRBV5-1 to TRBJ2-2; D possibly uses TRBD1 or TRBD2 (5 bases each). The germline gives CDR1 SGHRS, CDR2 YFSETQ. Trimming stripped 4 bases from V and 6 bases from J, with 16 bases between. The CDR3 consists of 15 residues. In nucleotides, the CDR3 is TGCGCCAGCAGCCGGGACGGCTTGGGGCCCGGGGAGCTGTTTTTT. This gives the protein CASSRDGLGPGELFF.